This T cell receptor (beta chain) was identified in a study of OX40 agonist ivuxolimab in advanced cancers. Assay: immunoSEQ multiplex PCR; the TCRdb copy retains only in-frame clones and omits some. The sample holds about 45,000 clones, roughly 86% seen once. General study results and limits: Among expanded peripheral T cells, antigen specificity went undetermined.

This clone was seen only once. Its target is not known. The sample consisted of CD4+ or CD8+ T cells sorted from blood, taken in a trial of the OX40 agonist ivuxolimab. This TCR was recovered from an adult with an advanced solid tumor such as melanoma, head and neck, liver or kidney cancer.

In DNA, the CDR3 is TGTGCCAGCAGCTTAAGTGGGACTAGGGGAAATGAGCAGTTCTTC. It translates to CASSLSGTRGNEQFF. V usage is TRBV7-3 and J usage is TRBJ2-1, with 8 positions matching TRBD2. The CDR3 extends over 15 amino acids. Germline V gives CDR1 SGHTA, CDR2 FQGTGA. The ends lost 1 base at V and 7 bases at J; junction bases unmatched: 6.